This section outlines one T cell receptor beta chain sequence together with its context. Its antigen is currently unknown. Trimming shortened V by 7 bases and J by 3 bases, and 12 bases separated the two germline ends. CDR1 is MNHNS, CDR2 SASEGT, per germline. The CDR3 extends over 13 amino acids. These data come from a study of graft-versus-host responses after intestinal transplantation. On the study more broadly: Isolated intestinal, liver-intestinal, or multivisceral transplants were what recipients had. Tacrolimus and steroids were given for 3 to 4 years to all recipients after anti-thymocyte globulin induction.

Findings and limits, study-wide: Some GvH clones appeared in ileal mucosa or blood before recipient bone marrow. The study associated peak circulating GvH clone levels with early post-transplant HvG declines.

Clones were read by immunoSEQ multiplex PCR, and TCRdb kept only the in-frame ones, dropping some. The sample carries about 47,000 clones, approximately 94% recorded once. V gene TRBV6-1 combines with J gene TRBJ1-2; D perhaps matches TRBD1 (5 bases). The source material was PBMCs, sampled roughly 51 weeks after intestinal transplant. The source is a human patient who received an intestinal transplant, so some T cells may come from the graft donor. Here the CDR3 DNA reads TGTGCCAGCAAAGGGGCGGACTACTATGGCTACACCTTC. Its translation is CASKGADYYGYTF.